This entry features one TCR beta chain sequence. Generated by immunoSEQ multiplex PCR, the TCRdb table keeps only in-frame clones and is missing some. Altogether roughly 1,600,000 clones are present, just under 99% being singletons, with the ten largest covering about 0.35%. Germline loops: CDR1 SGHTA, CDR2 FQGNSA. The CDR3 has 14 amino acids. The V end was cut by 0 bases, the J end by 6 bases, with 8 bases between. This sample stems from a study of shared clonotypes between healthy human individuals. The sequenced material came from naive CD4+ T cells sorted from blood. Subset denoted: CD45RA+ positively selected. The clonotype originates from a man aged 25 to 40 in good health. This chain uses TRBV7-2 with TRBJ2-2, with D tentatively TRBD2 (5 bases). The CDR3 sequence: CASSLAGEAGELFF. For the CDR3, the DNA is TGTGCCAGCAGCTTAGCGGGAGAGGCCGGGGAGCTGTTTTTT.